The following is a TCR beta chain sequence with its context. The entry originates in a study of control samples from healthy donors and cancer patients. Produced via immunoSEQ multiplex PCR; TCRdb's table is partial and in-frame only. The sample gives approximately 170,000 clones, about 86% of which show up once; around 5.1% is in the top ten. This TCR was recovered from a woman in her thirties in good health. The sequencing input was blood.

The CDR3 DNA is TGTGCCAGCACAGGGACGGCGGGGGGTTCGAATGAGCAGTTCTTC. Protein sequence: CASTGTAGGSNEQFF. V gene TRBV4-2 combines with J gene TRBJ2-1; the match to TRBD2 covers 8 bases. The CDR3 consists of 15 residues. Germline CDR1 LGHNA, CDR2 YNFKEQ. With V trimmed by 7 bases and J by 7 bases, 12 bases remained unmatched.